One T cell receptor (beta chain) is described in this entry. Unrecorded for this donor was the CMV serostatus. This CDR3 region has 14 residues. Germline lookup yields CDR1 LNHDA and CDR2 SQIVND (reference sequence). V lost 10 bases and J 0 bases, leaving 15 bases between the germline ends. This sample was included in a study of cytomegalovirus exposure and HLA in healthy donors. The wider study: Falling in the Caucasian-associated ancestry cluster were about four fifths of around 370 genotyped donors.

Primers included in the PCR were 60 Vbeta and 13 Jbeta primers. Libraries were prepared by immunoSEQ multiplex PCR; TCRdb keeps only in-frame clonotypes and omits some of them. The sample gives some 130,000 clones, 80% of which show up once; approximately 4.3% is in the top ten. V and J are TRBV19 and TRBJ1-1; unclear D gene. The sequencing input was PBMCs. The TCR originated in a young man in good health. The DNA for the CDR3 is TGTGCCACCGGGGTTGGGCTCATGAACACTGAAGCTTTCTTT. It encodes CATGVGLMNTEAFF.